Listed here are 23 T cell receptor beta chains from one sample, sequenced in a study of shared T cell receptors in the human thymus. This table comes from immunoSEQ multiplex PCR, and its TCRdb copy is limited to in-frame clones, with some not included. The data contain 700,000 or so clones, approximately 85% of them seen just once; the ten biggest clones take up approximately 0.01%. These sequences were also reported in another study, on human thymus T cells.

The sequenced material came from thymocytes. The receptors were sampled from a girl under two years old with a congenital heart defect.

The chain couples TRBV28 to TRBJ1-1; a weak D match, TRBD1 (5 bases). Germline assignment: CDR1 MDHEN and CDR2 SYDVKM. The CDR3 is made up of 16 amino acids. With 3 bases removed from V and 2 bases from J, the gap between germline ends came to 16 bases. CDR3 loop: CASSLKGFAANTEAFF. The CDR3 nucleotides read TGTGCCAGCAGTTTGAAGGGGTTCGCTGCTAACACTGAAGCTTTCTTT. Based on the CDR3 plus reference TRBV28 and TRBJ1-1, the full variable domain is DVKVTQSSRYLVKRTGEKVFLECVQDMDHENMFWYRQDPGLGLRLIYFSYDVKMKEKGDIPEGYSVSREKKERFSLILESASTNQTSMYLCASSLKGFAANTEAFFGQGTRLTVV.

Here the CDR3 DNA reads TGTGCCAGCAGTTCGGCCTTAGACAGCTTGTGGCACTATGGCTACACCTTC. This sequence encodes CASSSALDSLWHYGYTF. V usage is TRBV27 and J usage is TRBJ1-2, with TRBD1 as a possible D gene (5 bases). Trimming removed 4 bases at V and 3 bases at J, with 21 bases between. Germline CDR1 reads MNHEY; CDR2 reads SMNVEV (reference sequence). CDR3 length equals 17 residues.

Written as DNA, the CDR3 is TGTGCCAGCAGCGGCCGACTAGATGGGAGACCGGAGACCCAGTACTTC. This codes for CASSGRLDGRPETQYF. The J gene is TRBJ2-5, the V gene TRBV7-9; D is possibly TRBD2 (6 bases). This CDR3 has 16 amino acids. Germline loops: CDR1 SEHNR, CDR2 FQNEAQ (reference sequence). Trimming removed 5 bases at V and 5 bases at J, with 21 bases between.

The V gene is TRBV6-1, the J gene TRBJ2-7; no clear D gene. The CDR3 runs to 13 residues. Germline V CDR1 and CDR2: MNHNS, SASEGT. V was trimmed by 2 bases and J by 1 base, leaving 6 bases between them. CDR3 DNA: TGTGCCAGCAGTGAATCAGGTTCCTACGAGCAGTACTTC. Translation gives CASSESGSYEQYF.

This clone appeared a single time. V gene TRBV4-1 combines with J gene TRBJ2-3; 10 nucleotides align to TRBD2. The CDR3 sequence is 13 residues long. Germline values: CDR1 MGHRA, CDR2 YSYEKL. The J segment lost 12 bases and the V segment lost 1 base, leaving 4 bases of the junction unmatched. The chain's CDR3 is CASSQVLAGGQYF. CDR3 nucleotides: TGCGCCAGCAGCCAAGTCTTAGCGGGGGGCCAGTATTTT.

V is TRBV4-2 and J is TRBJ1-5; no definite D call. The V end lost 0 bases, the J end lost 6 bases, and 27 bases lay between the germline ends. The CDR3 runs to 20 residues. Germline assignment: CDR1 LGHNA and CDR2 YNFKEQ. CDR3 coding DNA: TGTGCCAGCAGCCAAGATCGGGTCCCACCGCCGTCTGGGTGCTCTCAGCCCCAGCATTTT. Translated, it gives CASSQDRVPPPSGCSQPQHF.

CDR3 in DNA: TGTGCCAGCTCACCACCGGGCACTCCCCCCACTTATGGCTACACCTTC. Protein sequence: CASSPPGTPPTYGYTF. The chain is built from TRBV18 and TRBJ1-2; D not certain. CDR3 length: 16 residues. The germline V and J ends were trimmed by 0 bases and 5 bases, with 16 bases remaining between them. Germline V gene lookup returns CDR1 KGHSH and CDR2 LQKENI.

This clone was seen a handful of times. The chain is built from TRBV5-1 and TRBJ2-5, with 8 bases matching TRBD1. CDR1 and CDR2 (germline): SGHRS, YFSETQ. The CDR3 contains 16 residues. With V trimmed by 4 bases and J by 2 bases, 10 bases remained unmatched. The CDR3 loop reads CASSRRTHRGQETQYF. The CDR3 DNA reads TGCGCCAGCAGCCGGCGGACTCACAGGGGGCAAGAGACCCAGTACTTC.

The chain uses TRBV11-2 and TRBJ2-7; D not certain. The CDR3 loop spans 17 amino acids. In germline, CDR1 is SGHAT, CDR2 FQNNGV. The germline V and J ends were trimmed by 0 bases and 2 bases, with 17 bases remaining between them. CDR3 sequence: CASSLDGEAFPTYEQYF. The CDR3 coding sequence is TGTGCCAGCAGCTTAGATGGTGAAGCGTTCCCCACCTACGAGCAGTACTTC.

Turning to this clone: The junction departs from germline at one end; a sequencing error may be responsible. Here the CDR3 reads CASSPFIAGQQETQYF. CDR3 nucleotides: TGTGCTAGCAGCCCATTTATCGCGGGACAGCAAGAGACCCAGTACTTC. V and J are TRBV7-7 and TRBJ2-5; D might be TRBD1 (7 bases). This CDR3 has 16 residues. CDR1 and CDR2 from the germline V gene are SSHAT and FNYEAQ (reference sequence).

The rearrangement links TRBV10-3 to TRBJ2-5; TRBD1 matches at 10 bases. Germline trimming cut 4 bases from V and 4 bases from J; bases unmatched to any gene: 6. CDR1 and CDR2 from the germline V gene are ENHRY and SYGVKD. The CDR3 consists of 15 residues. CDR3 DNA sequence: TGTGCCATCAGTGCCACCGGGACAGGGGTAGAGACCCAGTACTTC. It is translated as CAISATGTGVETQYF.

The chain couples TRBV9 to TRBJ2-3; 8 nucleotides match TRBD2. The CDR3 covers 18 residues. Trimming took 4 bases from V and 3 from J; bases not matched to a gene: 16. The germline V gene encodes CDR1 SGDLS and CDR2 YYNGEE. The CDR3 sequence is CASSLQDGGTSSTDTQYF. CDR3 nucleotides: TGTGCCAGCAGCCTACAGGACGGGGGGACTAGTAGTACAGATACGCAGTATTTT.

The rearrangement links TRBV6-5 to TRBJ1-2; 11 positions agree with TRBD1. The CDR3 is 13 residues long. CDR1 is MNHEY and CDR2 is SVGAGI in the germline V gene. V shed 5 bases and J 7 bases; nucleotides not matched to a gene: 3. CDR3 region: CASSEDRGPGYTF. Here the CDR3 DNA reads TGTGCCAGCAGTGAGGACAGGGGGCCTGGCTACACCTTC.

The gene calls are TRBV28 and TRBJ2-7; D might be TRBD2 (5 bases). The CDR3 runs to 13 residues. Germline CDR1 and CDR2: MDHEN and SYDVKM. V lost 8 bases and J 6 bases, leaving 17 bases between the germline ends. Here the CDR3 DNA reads TGTGCCAGCCAAATCGAGAGAGGGAGCGAGCAGTACTTC. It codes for CASQIERGSEQYF.

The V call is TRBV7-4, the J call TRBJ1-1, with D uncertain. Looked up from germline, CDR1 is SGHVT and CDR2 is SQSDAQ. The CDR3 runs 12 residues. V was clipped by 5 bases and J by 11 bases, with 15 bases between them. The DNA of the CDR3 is TGTGCCAGCAGCCCCCTGAGGGCGGGGGCTTTCTTT. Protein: CASSPLRAGAFF.

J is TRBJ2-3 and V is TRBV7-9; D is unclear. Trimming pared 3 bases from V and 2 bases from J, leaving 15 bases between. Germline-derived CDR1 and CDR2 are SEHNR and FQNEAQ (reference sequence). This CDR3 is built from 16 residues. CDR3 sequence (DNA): TGTGCCAGCAGCTTGCGGCGCGGAGCGCCCACAGATACGCAGTATTTT. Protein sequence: CASSLRRGAPTDTQYF. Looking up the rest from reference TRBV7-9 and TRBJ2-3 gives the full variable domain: DTGVSQNPRHKITKRGQNVTFRCDPISEHNRLYWYRQTLGQGPEFLTYFQNEAQLEKSRLLSDRFSAERPKGSFSTLEIQRTEQGDSAMYLCASSLRRGAPTDTQYFGPGTRLTVL.

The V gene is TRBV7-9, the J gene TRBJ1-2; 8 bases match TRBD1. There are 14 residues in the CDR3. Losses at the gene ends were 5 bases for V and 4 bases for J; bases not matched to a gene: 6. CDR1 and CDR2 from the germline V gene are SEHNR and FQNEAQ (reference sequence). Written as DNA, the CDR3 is TGTGCCAGCAGCCCGGGACAGGCCTCCTATGGCTACACCTTC. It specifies CASSPGQASYGYTF. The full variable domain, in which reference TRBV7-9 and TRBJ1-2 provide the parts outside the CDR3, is DTGVSQNPRHKITKRGQNVTFRCDPISEHNRLYWYRQTLGQGPEFLTYFQNEAQLEKSRLLSDRFSAERPKGSFSTLEIQRTEQGDSAMYLCASSPGQASYGYTFGSGTRLTVV.

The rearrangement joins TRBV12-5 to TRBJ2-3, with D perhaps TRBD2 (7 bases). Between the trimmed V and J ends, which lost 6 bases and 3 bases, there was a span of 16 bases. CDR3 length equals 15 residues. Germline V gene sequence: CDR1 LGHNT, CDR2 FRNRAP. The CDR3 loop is CASGINRGGTDTQYF. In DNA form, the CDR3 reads TGTGCTAGTGGCATAAATAGGGGGGGTACAGATACGCAGTATTTT.

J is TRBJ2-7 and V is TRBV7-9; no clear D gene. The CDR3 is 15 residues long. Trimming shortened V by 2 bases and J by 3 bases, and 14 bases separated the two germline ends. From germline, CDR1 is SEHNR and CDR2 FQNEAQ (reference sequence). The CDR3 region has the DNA TGTGCCAGCAGCTTAAGATCCCGACATGACTACGAGCAGTACTTC. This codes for CASSLRSRHDYEQYF.

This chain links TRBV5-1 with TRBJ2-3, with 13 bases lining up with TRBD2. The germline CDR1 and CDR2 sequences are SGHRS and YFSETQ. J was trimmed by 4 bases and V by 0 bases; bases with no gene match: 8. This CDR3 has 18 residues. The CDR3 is CASSLVGLAGVMADTQYF. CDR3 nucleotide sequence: TGCGCCAGCAGCTTGGTCGGACTAGCGGGGGTAATGGCAGATACGCAGTATTTT.

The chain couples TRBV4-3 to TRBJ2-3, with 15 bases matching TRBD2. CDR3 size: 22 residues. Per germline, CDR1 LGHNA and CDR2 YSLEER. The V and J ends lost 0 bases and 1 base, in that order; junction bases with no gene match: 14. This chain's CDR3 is CASSQDLSLGLAGGRGTDTQYF. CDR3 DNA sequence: TGCGCCAGCAGCCAAGATCTATCTTTGGGACTAGCGGGGGGCCGAGGCACAGATACGCAGTATTTT.

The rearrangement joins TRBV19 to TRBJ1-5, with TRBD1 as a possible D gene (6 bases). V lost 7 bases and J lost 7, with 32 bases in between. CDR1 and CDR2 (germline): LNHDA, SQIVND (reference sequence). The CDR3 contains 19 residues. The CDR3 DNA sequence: TGTGCCAGTACTTCGAGATCCCGAGACAGGCCAAAGGGGGACCAGCCCCAGCATTTT. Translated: CASTSRSRDRPKGDQPQHF.

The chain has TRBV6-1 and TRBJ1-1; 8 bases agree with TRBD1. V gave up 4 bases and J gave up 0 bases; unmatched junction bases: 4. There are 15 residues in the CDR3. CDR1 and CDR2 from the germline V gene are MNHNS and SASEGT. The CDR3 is CASSARTGMNTEAFF. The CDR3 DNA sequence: TGTGCCAGCAGTGCCCGGACAGGGATGAACACTGAAGCTTTCTTT.